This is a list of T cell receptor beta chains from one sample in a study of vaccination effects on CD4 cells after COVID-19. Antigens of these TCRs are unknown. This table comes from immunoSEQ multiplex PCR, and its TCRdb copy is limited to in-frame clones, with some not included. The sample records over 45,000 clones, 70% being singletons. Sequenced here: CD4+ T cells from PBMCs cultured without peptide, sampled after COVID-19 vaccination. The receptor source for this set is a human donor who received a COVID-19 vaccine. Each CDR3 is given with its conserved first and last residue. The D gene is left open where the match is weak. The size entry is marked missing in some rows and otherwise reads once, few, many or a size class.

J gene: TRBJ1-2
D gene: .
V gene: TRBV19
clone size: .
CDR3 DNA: TGTGCCAGTTCGGGGGACGGCGGATCATATGGCTACACCTTC
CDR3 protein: CASSGDGGSYGYTF

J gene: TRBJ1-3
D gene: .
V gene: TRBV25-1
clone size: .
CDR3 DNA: TGTGCCAGCAGTGATTCCGGGGGGCCTGGAAACACCATATATTTT
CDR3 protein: CASSDSGGPGNTIYF

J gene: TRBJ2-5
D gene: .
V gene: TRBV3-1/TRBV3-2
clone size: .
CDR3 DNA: TGTGCCAGCAGCCAAGTAGATGAGACCCAGTACTTC
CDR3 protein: CASSQVDETQYF

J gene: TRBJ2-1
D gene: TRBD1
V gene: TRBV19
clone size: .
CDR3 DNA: TGTGCCAGTAGACCGACAGGGGTTACCTACAATGAGCAGTTCTTC
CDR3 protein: CASRPTGVTYNEQFF

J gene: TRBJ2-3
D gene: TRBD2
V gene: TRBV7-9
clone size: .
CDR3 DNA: TGTGCCACGACGTTTGGAGCGGGGACGGATACGCAGTATTTT
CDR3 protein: CATTFGAGTDTQYF

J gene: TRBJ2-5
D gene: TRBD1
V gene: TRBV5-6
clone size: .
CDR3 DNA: TGTGCCAGCAGGGGACAGAGTGAAGAGACCCAGTACTTC
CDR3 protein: CASRGQSEETQYF

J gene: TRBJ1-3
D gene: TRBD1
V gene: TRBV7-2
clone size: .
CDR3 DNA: TGTGCCAGCAGCTTACAGGTTGGGACAGCCTTGCACGGAAACACCATATATTTT
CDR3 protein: CASSLQVGTALHGNTIYF

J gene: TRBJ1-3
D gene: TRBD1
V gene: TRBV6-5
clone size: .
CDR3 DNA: TGTGCCAGCAGTTACGCCTGGGACAGCCGAAACACCATATATTTT
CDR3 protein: CASSYAWDSRNTIYF

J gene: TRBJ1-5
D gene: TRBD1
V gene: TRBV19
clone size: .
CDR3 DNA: TGTGCCAGTAGTATAGTGGTCTTCCGACAGGGCCGGAGGAGCAATCAGCCCCAGCATTTT
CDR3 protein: CASSIVVFRQGRRSNQPQHF

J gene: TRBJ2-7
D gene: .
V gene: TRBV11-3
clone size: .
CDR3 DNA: TGTGCCAGCAGCTTAGGGCCCCAGGAGCAGTACTTC
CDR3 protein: CASSLGPQEQYF

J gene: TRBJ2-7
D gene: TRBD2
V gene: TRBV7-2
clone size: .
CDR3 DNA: TGTGCCAGCAGCTTAGCCCCGCCGACTAGCGGGAGGGCCGCTATACACGAGCAGTACTTC
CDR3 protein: CASSLAPPTSGRAAIHEQYF

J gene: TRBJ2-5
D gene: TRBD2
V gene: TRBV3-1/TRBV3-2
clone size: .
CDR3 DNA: TGTGCCAGCAGTCAACACCCCCCCTTTCCGGGGGGAAGGGAAGAGACCCAGTACTTC
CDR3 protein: CASSQHPPFPGGREETQYF

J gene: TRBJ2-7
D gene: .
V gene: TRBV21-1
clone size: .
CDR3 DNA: TGTGCCAGCAGCAAGAAGGGGGTTTCGCCTTACGAGCAGTACTTC
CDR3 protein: CASSKKGVSPYEQYF

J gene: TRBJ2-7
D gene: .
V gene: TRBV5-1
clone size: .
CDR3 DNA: TGCGCCAGCAGTACGATGGGACAAGATTCCTACGAGCAGTACTTC
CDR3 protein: CASSTMGQDSYEQYF

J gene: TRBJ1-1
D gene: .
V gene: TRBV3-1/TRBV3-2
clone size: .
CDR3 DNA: TGTGCCAGCAGCCAAGTGGGAGGGGGGACTGAAGCTTTCTTT
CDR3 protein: CASSQVGGGTEAFF

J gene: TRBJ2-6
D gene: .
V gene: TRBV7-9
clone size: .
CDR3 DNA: TGTGCCAGCAGCGCACAGGGGATGGAGGGGAACTCTGGGGCCAACGTCCTGACTTTC
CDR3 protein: CASSAQGMEGNSGANVLTF

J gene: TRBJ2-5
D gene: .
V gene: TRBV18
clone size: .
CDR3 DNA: TGTGCCAGCTCACCTTACAGAAATCAAGAGACCCAGTACTTC
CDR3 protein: CASSPYRNQETQYF

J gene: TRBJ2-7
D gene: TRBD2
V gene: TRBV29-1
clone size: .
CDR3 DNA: TGCAGCGCCCAAGGACTAGCGGGAGGCGAGCAGTACTTC
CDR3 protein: CSAQGLAGGEQYF

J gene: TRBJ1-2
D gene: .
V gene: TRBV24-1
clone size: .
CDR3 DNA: TGTGCCACCAGCCCGGGACATGGGAGCTTCTATGGCTACACCTTC
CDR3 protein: CATSPGHGSFYGYTF

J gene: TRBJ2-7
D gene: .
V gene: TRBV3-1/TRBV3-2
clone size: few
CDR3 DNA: TGTGCCAGCAGCCAAGGGAAGCGGAGCTCCTACGAGCAGTACTTC
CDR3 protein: CASSQGKRSSYEQYF

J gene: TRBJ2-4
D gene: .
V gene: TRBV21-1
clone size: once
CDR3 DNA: TGTGCCAGCACCAAACTACTAGCCAAAAACATTCAGTACTTC
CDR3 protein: CASTKLLAKNIQYF

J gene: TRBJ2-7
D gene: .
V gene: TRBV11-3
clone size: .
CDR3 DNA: TGTGCCAGCAGCTTGGGTCAGGGCGACTACGAGCAGTACTTC
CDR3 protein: CASSLGQGDYEQYF

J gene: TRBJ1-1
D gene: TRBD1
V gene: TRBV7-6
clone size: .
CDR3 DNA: TGTGCCAGCAGCTTTAACAGGGGGAACACTGAAGCTTTCTTT
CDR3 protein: CASSFNRGNTEAFF

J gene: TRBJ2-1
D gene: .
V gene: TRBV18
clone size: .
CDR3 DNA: TGTGCCAGCTCACTATATTACTTGGCAGGGATGAATGAGCAGTTCTTC
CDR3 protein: CASSLYYLAGMNEQFF

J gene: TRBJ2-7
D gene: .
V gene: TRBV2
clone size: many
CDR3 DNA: TGTGCCAGCCAGTGGTCAGGTCAAACCTACGAGCAGTACTTC
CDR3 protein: CASQWSGQTYEQYF

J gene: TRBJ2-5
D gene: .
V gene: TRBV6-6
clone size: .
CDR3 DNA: TGTGCCAGCAGCCCCAACCCCGGACACCTACAAGAGACCCAGTACTTC
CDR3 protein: CASSPNPGHLQETQYF

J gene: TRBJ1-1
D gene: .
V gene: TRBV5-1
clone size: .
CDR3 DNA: TGCGCCAGCAGCTTGGACAGTAGAGGTCACACTGAAGCTTTCTTT
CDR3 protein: CASSLDSRGHTEAFF

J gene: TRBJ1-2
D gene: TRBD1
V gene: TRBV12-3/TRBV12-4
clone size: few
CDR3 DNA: TGTGCCAGCAGTTCGGGACAGGGTTATGGCTACACCTTC
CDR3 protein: CASSSGQGYGYTF

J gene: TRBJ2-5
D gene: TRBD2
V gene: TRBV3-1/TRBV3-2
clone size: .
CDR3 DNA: TGTGCCAGCAGTCGCGGGACTAGCGGGGGGGTATGGGAGACCCAGTACTTC
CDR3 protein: CASSRGTSGGVWETQYF

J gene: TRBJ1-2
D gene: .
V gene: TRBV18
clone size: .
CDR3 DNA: TGTGCCAGCTCATCGGGCCGTAACTATGGCTACACCTTC
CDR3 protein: CASSSGRNYGYTF

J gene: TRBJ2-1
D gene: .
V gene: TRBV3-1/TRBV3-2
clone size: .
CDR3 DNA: TGTGCCAGCAGCATAGACAGCAACCCTAACAATGAGCAGTTCTTC
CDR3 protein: CASSIDSNPNNEQFF

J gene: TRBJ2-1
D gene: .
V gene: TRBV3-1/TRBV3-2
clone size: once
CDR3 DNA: TGTGCCAGCAGTTTGACAGATAGCTCCTACAATGAGCAGTTCTTC
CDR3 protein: CASSLTDSSYNEQFF

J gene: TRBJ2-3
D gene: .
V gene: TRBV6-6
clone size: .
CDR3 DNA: TGTGCCAGCAATACCGGGACTTCCTACACAGATACGCAGTATTTT
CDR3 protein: CASNTGTSYTDTQYF

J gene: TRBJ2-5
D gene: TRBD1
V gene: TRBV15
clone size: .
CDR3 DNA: TGTGCCACCAGCAAGCTCGACAGGGGGCGAGAGACCCAGTACTTC
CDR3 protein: CATSKLDRGRETQYF

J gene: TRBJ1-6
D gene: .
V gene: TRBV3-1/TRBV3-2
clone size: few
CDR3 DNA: TGTGCCAGCAGCCAACAGGGAGGAAGAAATTCACCCCTCCACTTT
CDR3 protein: CASSQQGGRNSPLHF

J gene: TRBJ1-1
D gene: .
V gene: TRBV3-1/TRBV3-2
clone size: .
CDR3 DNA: TGTGCCAGCAGCCAAGATTTTTGGGCAGAAGCTTTCTTT
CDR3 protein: CASSQDFWAEAFF